The 19 T cell receptor beta chains below come from one sample, sequenced in a study of blood T cells in healthy people across ages. Using a J-beta primer mix together with a sample-barcoded 5' primer, a second PCR was run for roughly 7 to 12 cycles. Each CDR3 protein is one row after TCRdb ran MiXCR on the 5' RACE reads. The data contain 800,000 or so distinct CDR3 sequences, 55% to 65% of them singletons. The sample was blood. The receptor source for this set is a man younger than 45 in good health.

The chain is built from TRBV7-9 and TRBJ1-3; D gene unclear. The V and J ends lost 4 bases and 2 bases respectively, with 6 bases between them. There are 13 residues in the CDR3. The germline CDR1 and CDR2 sequences are SEHNR and FQNEAQ (reference sequence). The CDR3 DNA is TGTGCCAGCAGCTCCCTCGCTGGAAACACCATATATTTT. Protein: CASSSLAGNTIYF. The full variable domain, with the rest looked up from reference TRBV7-9 and TRBJ1-3, is DTGVSQNPRHKITKRGQNVTFRCDPISEHNRLYWYRQTLGQGPEFLTYFQNEAQLEKSRLLSDRFSAERPKGSFSTLEIQRTEQGDSAMYLCASSSLAGNTIYFGEGSWLTVV.

The rearrangement links TRBV25-1 to TRBJ2-5; unclear D gene. This CDR3 is built from 11 residues. Germline V gene sequence: CDR1 MGHDK, CDR2 SYGVNS. The V gene lost 1 base and the J gene lost 5 bases, with 2 bases spanning the gap. The CDR3 DNA follows: TGTGCCAGCAGTGAATGGGAGACCCAGTACTTC. This codes for CASSEWETQYF.

This sequence joins TRBV12-3 or TRBV12-4 and TRBJ1-1; D uncertain. This CDR3 contains 14 residues. The V end was cut by 6 bases, the J end by 3 bases, with 14 bases between. CDR3 nucleotide sequence: TGTGCCAGCAGCCTCCCATTAATGGACACTGAAGCTTTCTTT. It yields the protein CASSLPLMDTEAFF.

This clonotype was found a few times. The chain carries TRBV11-1 and TRBJ2-1; D may match TRBD1 or TRBD2 (7 bases each). The CDR3 covers 15 residues. Germline CDR1 reads SGHAT; CDR2 reads FQDESV (reference sequence). The ends were cut back, 8 bases at V and 7 bases at J, with 21 bases in the middle. CDR3 bases: TGTGCCAGCTCTGGGGGGGACAGTTCCTTTAATGAGCAGTTCTTC. This encodes CASSGGDSSFNEQFF.

This sequence joins TRBV6-6 and TRBJ2-7; TRBD1 matches 8 bases. The germline CDR1 and CDR2 sequences are MNHNY and SVGAGI (reference sequence). The V gene end was trimmed by 6 bases and the J gene end by 10 bases; junction bases not matched to a gene: 8. This CDR3 is built from 12 residues. The chain's CDR3 is CASSSGQARQYF. The CDR3 region has the DNA TGTGCCAGCAGCTCGGGACAGGCCCGCCAGTACTTC.

This chain's CDR3 is CAIGGSGSGGAEDTQYF. Written as DNA, the CDR3 is TGTGCCATCGGTGGTTCGGGTAGCGGGGGGGCCGAAGATACGCAGTATTTT. This chain links TRBV10-3 with TRBJ2-3; 11 bases match TRBD2. V lost 8 bases, J lost 5 bases, and 15 bases stayed unmatched. The V gene's germline CDR1 is ENHRY and CDR2 SYGVKD. The CDR3 is made up of 17 amino acids.

J is TRBJ1-4 and V is TRBV20-1; weak D call: TRBD1 (5 bases). V was shortened by 4 bases and J by 3 bases, with 15 bases between the two germline ends. Germline CDR1 is DFQATT and CDR2 is SNEGSKA (reference sequence). The length of the CDR3 is 15 residues. The CDR3 loop reads CSATLGALANEKLFF. CDR3 sequence (DNA): TGCAGTGCTACCCTCGGGGCTCTGGCTAATGAAAAACTGTTTTTT.

This clonotype has more than one count but fewer than ten. The chain links TRBV7-9 to TRBJ2-7, with D possibly being TRBD1 (6 bases). Looked up from germline, CDR1 is SEHNR and CDR2 is FQNEAQ (reference sequence). There are 13 residues in the CDR3. V was trimmed by 1 base and J by 9 bases, leaving 13 bases between them. CDR3 DNA sequence: TGTGCCAGCAGCTTAGACCCGACAGGACGGCAGTACTTC. It is translated as CASSLDPTGRQYF.

This clonotype occurred a few times. V is TRBV20-1 and J is TRBJ1-6, with D perhaps matching TRBD1 (6 bases). This CDR3 comprises 13 residues. The ends were cut back, 6 bases at V and 6 bases at J, with 12 bases in the middle. Looked up from germline, CDR1 is DFQATT and CDR2 is SNEGSKA (reference sequence). The CDR3 DNA is TGCAGTGCCAAGGGGGGATCTAATTCACCCCTCCACTTT. Its protein is CSAKGGSNSPLHF.

The rearrangement joins TRBV9 to TRBJ1-5; the D is unclear. Trimming stripped 0 bases from V and 3 bases from J, with 10 bases between. The CDR3 length is 15 residues. Germline CDR1 reads SGDLS; CDR2 reads YYNGEE. The CDR3 sequence: CASSVGAAYNQPQHF. CDR3 nucleotides: TGTGCCAGCAGCGTAGGGGCAGCTTACAATCAGCCCCAGCATTTT.

The V call is TRBV27, the J call TRBJ2-3; perhaps D is TRBD1 or TRBD2 (5 bases each). V lost 5 bases, J lost 3 bases, and 12 bases lay in between. The CDR3 is 14 residues long. CDR1 and CDR2 (germline): MNHEY, SMNVEV (reference sequence). The CDR3 DNA sequence: TGTGCCAGCAGTCTCTCGGGACCTACAGATACGCAGTATTTT. It translates to CASSLSGPTDTQYF.

The chain uses TRBV29-1 and TRBJ2-1, with TRBD1 matching 12 bases. V lost 6 bases to trimming and J lost 8 bases; unmatched junction nucleotides: 5. This CDR3 comprises 13 residues. CDR1 is SQVTM, CDR2 ANQGSEA, per germline. The CDR3 is CSVPGQGAYEQFF. In nucleotides, the CDR3 is TGCAGCGTGCCGGGACAGGGGGCCTATGAGCAGTTCTTC.

This clonotype was detected only a few times. The chain carries TRBV3-1 and TRBJ2-3; no reliable D call. CDR1 is LGHDT, CDR2 YNNKEL, per germline (reference sequence). Trimming removed 0 bases at V and 0 bases at J, with 7 bases between. The length of the CDR3 is 15 residues. The CDR3 here is CASSQDSGSTDTQYF. The CDR3 nucleotides are TGTGCCAGCAGCCAAGATTCCGGAAGCACAGATACGCAGTATTTT.

This chain uses TRBV6-1 with TRBJ2-4; D is ambiguous. The CDR3 is 16 residues long. Per germline, CDR1 MNHNS and CDR2 SASEGT. Trimming removed 1 base at V and 1 base at J, with 11 bases between. The CDR3 region is CASSEDYVRAKNIQYF. CDR3 DNA sequence: TGTGCCAGCAGTGAAGACTACGTAAGGGCCAAAAACATTCAGTACTTC.

V is TRBV7-2 and J is TRBJ2-5, with 11 nucleotides matching TRBD1. The end of the DNA aligns better with TRBJ2-7, so the J call may be wrong. This CDR3 is 14 amino acids long. In germline, CDR1 is SGHTA, CDR2 FQGNSA. The CDR3 is CASSATGTGGEQYF. The CDR3 DNA reads TGTGCCAGCAGCGCTACAGGGACAGGGGGCGAGCAGTACTTC.

Many counts were recorded for this clonotype. The chain uses TRBV5-6 and TRBJ1-5; D may be TRBD1 (6 bases). The CDR3 loop spans 18 amino acids. The ends were cut back, 4 bases at V and 0 bases at J, with 20 bases in the middle. From germline, CDR1 is SGHDT and CDR2 YYEEEE. The CDR3 reads CASSSFRGQPYSNQPQHF. In DNA, the CDR3 is TGTGCCAGCAGCAGCTTCAGGGGACAACCCTATAGCAATCAGCCCCAGCATTTT.

V gene TRBV7-9 combines with J gene TRBJ2-1; D is uncertain. The CDR3 totals 15 residues. CDR1 SEHNR and CDR2 FQNEAQ come from the germline V gene (reference sequence). V lost 4 bases, J lost 6 bases, and 16 bases lay in between. The CDR3 DNA reads as TGTGCCAGCAGCTCACCAAATACAGCATCCAATGAGCAGTTCTTC. It translates to CASSSPNTASNEQFF.

The rearrangement links TRBV20-1 to TRBJ2-3, with a tentative D call TRBD1 (5 bases). The CDR3 extends over 15 amino acids. The V end lost 3 bases, the J end lost 2 bases, and 15 bases lay between the germline ends. The germline CDR1 and CDR2 sequences are DFQATT and SNEGSKA (reference sequence). The CDR3 nucleotides are TGCAGTGCTAGCCCCACGAAGACAGACACAGATACGCAGTATTTT. This encodes CSASPTKTDTDTQYF.

The chain links TRBV7-9 to TRBJ1-2; a weak D match, TRBD1 (5 bases). Germline loops: CDR1 SEHNR, CDR2 FQNEAQ (reference sequence). The CDR3 has 16 amino acids. V lost 2 bases and J 6 bases, leaving 19 bases between the germline ends. The CDR3 loop reads CASSLLIRGTPHGYTF. The CDR3 nucleotides read TGTGCCAGCAGCTTACTGATACGAGGGACCCCCCATGGCTACACCTTC.